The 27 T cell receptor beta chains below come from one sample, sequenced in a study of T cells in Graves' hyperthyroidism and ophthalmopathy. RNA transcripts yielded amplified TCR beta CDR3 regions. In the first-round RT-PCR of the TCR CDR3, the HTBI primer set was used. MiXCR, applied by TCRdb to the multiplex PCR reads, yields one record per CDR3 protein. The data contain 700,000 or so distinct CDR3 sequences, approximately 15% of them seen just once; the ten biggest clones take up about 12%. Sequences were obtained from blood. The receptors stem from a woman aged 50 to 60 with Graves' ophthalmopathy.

The CDR3 region has the DNA TGTGCCAGTAGGAGAAGGGACAGCATGTCCTACGAGCAGTACTTC. Encoded protein: CASRRRDSMSYEQYF. The J gene is TRBJ2-7, the V gene TRBV19, with TRBD1 matching 7 bases. The CDR3 consists of 15 residues. The V segment lost 6 bases and the J segment 1 base; nucleotides outside the gene matches: 9. Germline V CDR1 and CDR2: LNHDA, SQIVND (reference sequence).

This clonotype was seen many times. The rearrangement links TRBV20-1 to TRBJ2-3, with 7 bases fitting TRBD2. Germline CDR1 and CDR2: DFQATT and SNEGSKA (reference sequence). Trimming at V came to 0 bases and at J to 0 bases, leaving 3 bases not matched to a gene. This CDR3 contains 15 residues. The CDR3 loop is CSARDEGGSTDTQYF. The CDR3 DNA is TGCAGTGCTAGAGATGAGGGAGGGAGCACAGATACGCAGTATTTT.

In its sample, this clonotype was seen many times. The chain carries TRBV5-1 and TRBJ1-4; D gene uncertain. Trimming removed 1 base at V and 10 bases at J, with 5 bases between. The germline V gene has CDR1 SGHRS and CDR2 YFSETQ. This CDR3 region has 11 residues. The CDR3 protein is CASSLSGKLFF. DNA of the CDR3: TGCGCCAGCAGCTTGTCGGGAAAACTGTTTTTT. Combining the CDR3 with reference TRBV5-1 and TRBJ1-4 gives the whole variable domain KAGVTQTPRYLIKTRGQQVTLSCSPISGHRSVSWYQQTPGQGLQFLFEYFSETQRNKGNFPGRFSGRQFSNSRSEMNVSTLELGDSALYLCASSLSGKLFFGSGTQLSVL.

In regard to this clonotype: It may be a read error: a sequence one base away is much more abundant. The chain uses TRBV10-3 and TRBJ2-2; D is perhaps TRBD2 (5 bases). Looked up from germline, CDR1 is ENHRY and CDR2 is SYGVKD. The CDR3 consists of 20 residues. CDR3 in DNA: TGTGCCATCAGTGAGTCGACATTGGGGTTCGCGAACAAAGACACCGGGGAGCTGCTTTTT. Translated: CAISESTLGFANKDTGELLF.

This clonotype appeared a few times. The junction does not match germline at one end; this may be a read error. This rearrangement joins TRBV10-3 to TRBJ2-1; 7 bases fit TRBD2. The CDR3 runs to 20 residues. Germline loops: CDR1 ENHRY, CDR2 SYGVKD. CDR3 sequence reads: CAIGEPKGVRENVNYNEQFF. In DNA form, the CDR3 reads TGTGCCATCGGTGAGCCCAAGGGAGTGCGGGAGAATGTTAACTACAATGAGCAGTTCTTC.

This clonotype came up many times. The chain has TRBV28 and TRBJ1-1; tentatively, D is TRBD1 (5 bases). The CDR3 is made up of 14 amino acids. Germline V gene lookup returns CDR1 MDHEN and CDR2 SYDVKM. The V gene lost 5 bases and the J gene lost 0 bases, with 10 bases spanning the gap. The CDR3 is CASSHGAMNTEAFF. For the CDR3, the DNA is TGTGCCAGCAGTCACGGGGCCATGAACACTGAAGCTTTCTTT.

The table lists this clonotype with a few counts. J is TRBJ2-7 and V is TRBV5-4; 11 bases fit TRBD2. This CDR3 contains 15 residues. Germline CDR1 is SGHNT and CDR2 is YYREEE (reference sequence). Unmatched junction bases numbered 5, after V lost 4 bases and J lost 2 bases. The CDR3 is CASSRLAGQAYEQYF. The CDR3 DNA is TGTGCCAGCAGCAGACTAGCGGGGCAGGCCTACGAGCAGTACTTC. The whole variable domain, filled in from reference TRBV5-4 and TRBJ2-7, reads ETGVTQSPTHLIKTRGQQVTLRCSSQSGHNTVSWYQQALGQGPQFIFQYYREEENGRGNFPPRFSGLQFPNYSSELNVNALELDDSALYLCASSRLAGQAYEQYFGPGTRLTVT.

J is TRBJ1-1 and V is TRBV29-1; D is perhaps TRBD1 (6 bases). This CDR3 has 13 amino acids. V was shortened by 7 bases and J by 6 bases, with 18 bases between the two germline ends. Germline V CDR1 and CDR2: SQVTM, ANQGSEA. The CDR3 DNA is TGCAGCGCCCTCTACAGGGTTAGCGCTGAAGCTTTCTTT. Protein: CSALYRVSAEAFF.

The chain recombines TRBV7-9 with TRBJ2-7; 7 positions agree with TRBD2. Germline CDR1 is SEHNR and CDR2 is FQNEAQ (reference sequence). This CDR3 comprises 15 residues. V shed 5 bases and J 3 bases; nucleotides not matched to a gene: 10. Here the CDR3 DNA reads TGTGCCAGCAGCGGTCCTAGCGGAGACCGCTACGAGCAGTACTTC. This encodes CASSGPSGDRYEQYF.

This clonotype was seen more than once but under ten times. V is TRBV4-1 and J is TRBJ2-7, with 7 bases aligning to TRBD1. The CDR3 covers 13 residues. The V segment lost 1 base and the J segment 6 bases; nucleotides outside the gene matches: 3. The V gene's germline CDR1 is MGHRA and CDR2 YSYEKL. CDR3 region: CASSQGTGFEQYF. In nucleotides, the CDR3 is TGCGCCAGCAGCCAAGGGACAGGCTTCGAGCAGTACTTC.

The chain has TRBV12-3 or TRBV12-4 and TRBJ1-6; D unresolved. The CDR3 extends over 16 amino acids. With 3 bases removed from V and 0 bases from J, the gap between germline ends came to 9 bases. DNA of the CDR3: TGTGCCAGCAGTTTTCGACCGAGCTCCTATAATTCACCCCTCCACTTT. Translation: CASSFRPSSYNSPLHF.

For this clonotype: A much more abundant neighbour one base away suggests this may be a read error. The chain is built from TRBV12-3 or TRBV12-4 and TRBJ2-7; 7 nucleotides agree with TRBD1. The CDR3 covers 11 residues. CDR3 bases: TGTGTCAGCAGTTTCAGGGGGGAGCAGTACTTC. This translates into CVSSFRGEQYF.

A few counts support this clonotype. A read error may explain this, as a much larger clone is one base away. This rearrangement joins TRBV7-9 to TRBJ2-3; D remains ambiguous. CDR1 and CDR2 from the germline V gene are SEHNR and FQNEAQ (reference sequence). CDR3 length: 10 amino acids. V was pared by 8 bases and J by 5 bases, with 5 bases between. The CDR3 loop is CASSKDTQYF. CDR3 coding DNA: TGTGCCAGCTCCAAAGATACGCAGTATTTT.

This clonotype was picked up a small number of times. CDR3 region: CASRFAPGGNYGYTF. CDR3 DNA: TGTGCCAGCAGATTTGCACCGGGAGGGAACTATGGCTACACCTTC. This chain uses TRBV28 with TRBJ1-2; D uncertain. Germline-derived CDR1 and CDR2 are MDHEN and SYDVKM. CDR3 length: 15 residues. Trimming stripped 6 bases from V and 2 bases from J, with 16 bases between.

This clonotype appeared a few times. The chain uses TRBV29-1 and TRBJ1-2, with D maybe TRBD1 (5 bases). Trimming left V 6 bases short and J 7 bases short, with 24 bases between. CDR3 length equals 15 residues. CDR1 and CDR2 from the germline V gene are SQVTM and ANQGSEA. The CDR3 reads CSVAHGGGGDSGYTF. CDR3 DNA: TGCAGCGTCGCCCACGGGGGGGGAGGGGACTCTGGCTACACCTTC.

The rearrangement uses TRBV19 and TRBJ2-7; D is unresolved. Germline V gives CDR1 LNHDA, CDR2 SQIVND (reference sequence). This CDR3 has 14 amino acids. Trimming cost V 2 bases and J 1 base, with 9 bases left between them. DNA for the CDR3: TGTGCCAGTAGTATAATCCATCCTTCCTACGAGCAGTACTTC. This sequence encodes CASSIIHPSYEQYF.

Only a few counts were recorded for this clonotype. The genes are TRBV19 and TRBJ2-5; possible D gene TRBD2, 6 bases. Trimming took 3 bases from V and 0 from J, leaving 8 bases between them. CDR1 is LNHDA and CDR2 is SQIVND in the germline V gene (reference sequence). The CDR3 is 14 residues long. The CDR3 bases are TGTGCCAGTAGTATCGCGGGGAACCAAGAGACCCAGTACTTC. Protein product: CASSIAGNQETQYF.

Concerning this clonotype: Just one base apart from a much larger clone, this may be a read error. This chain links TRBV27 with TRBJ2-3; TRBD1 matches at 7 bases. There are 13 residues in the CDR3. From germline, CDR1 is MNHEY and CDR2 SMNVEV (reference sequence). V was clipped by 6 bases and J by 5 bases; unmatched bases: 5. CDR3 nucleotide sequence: TGTGCCAGCAGGGACACAGGGGTAGATACGCAGTATTTT. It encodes CASRDTGVDTQYF.

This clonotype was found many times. The CDR3 nucleotides read TGTGCCAGCAGCGTAGATGGGGAAAGCTACGAGCAGTACTTC. Amino acid sequence: CASSVDGESYEQYF. The chain recombines TRBV9 with TRBJ2-7, with D hard to call. Germline values: CDR1 SGDLS, CDR2 YYNGEE. V shed 0 bases and J shed 3 bases, with 10 bases lying between them. The CDR3 totals 14 residues.

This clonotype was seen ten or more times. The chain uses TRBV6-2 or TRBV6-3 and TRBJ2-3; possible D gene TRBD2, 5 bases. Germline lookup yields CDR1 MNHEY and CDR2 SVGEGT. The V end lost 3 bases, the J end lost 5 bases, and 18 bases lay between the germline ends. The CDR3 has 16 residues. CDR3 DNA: TGTGCCAGCAGTTATTCCCGTGGTAGCGCTGAAGATACGCAGTATTTT. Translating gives CASSYSRGSAEDTQYF.

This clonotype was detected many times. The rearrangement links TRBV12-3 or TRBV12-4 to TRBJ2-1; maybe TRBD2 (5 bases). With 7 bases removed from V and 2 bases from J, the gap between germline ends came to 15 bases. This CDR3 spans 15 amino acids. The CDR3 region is CASKISGLTYNEQFF. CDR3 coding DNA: TGTGCCAGCAAGATCAGCGGACTTACCTACAATGAGCAGTTCTTC.

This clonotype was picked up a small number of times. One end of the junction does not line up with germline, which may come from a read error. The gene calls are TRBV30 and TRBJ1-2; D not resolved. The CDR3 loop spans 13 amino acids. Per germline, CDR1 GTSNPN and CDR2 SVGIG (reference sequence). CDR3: CAWGVLTNYGYTF. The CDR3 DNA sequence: TGTGCCTGGGGTGTGTTAACTAACTATGGCTACACCTTC.

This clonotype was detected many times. The DNA of the CDR3 is TGTGCCAGCAGTTTATTGGGGACAGGGACCTATGGCTACACCTTC. Translation gives CASSLLGTGTYGYTF. J is TRBJ1-2 and V is TRBV27, with 9 bases fitting TRBD1. CDR1 is MNHEY, CDR2 SMNVEV, per germline (reference sequence). The CDR3 has 15 amino acids. V gave up 1 base and J gave up 4 bases; unmatched junction bases: 4.

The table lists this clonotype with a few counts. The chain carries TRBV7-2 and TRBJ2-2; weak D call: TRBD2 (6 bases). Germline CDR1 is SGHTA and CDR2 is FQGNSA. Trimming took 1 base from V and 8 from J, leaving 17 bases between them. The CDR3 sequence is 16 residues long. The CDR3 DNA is TGTGCCAGCAGCTTAGTCGGGGGAAGCCCTTCTGGGGAGCTGTTTTTT. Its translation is CASSLVGGSPSGELFF.

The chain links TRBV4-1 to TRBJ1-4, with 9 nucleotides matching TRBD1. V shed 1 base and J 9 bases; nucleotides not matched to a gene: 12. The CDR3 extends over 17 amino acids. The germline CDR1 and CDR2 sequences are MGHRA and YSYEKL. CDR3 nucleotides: TGCGCCAGCAGCCAAGGACGAATGGGGACAGGGTGGAAAAAACTGTTTTTT. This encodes CASSQGRMGTGWKKLFF.

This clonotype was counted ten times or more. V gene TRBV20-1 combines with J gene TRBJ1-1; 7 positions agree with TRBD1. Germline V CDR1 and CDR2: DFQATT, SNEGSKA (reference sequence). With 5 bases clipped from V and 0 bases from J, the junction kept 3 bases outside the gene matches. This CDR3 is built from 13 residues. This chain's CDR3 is CSAPGTVNTEAFF. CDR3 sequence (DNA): TGCAGTGCTCCCGGGACAGTGAACACTGAAGCTTTCTTT.

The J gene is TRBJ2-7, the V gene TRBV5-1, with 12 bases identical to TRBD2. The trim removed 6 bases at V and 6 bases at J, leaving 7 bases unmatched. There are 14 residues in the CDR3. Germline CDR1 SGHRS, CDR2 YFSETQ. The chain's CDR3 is CASTQTSGRTEQYF. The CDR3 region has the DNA TGCGCCAGCACGCAAACTAGCGGGAGGACCGAGCAGTACTTC.